Presented here are 9 T cell receptor beta chains from one specimen sequenced in a study of blood T cell repertoires in COVID-19. The protocol was immunoSEQ multiplex PCR, while the TCRdb copy is restricted to in-frame clones and leaves out a portion. The table includes some 200,000 clones, approximately 84% detected once. Sequenced sample: peripheral blood. Receptor source: a man aged 45-60 years with acute or convalescent COVID-19.

The chain links TRBV27 to TRBJ1-2, with 7 bases fitting TRBD1. The CDR3 contains 13 residues. J was trimmed by 4 bases and V by 7 bases; bases with no gene match: 6. Germline assignment: CDR1 MNHEY and CDR2 SMNVEV (reference sequence). Here the CDR3 reads CASTSRTGYGYTF. The CDR3 DNA reads TGTGCCAGCACCTCCCGGACAGGCTATGGCTACACCTTC.

The V gene is TRBV29-1, the J gene TRBJ2-3; 11 bases are a match to TRBD2. There are 14 residues in the CDR3. V lost 6 bases and J lost 2; bases outside the gene matches: 4. CDR1 is SQVTM and CDR2 is ANQGSEA in the germline V gene. In DNA, the CDR3 is TGCAGCGTGACTAGCGGGGCGAACACAGATACGCAGTATTTT. Its protein product is CSVTSGANTDTQYF.

This clone was seen more than once but under ten times. The rearrangement uses TRBV7-9 and TRBJ1-2, with D uncertain. Trimming removed 1 base from V and 2 bases from J, with 5 bases in between. The CDR3 is 13 amino acids. CDR1 and CDR2 from the germline V gene are SEHNR and FQNEAQ (reference sequence). The CDR3 DNA reads as TGTGCCAGCAGCTTAGAACAGAACTATGGCTACACCTTC. This translates into CASSLEQNYGYTF.

The chain employs TRBV5-4 and TRBJ1-2; D is possibly TRBD1 (5 bases). V gave up 4 bases and J gave up 0 bases, with 10 bases separating them. This CDR3 is built from 14 residues. Germline CDR1 is SGHNT and CDR2 is YYREEE (reference sequence). The CDR3: CASSPPGTNYGYTF. The DNA for the CDR3 is TGTGCCAGCAGCCCACCAGGGACTAACTATGGCTACACCTTC.

This chain links TRBV2 with TRBJ1-5, with 11 positions matching TRBD1. Losses at the gene ends were 4 bases for V and 5 bases for J; bases not matched to a gene: 4. The CDR3 runs 15 residues. Germline assignment: CDR1 SNHLY and CDR2 FYNNEI. CDR3 sequence (DNA): TGTGCCAGCAGTGTCCGGGGACAGGGGGATCAGCCCCAGCATTTT. It yields the protein CASSVRGQGDQPQHF. Full variable domain (rest looked up from reference TRBV2 and TRBJ1-5): EPEVTQTPSHQVTQMGQEVILRCVPISNHLYFYWYRQILGQKVEFLVSFYNNEISEKSEIFDDQFSVERPDGSNFTLKIRSTKLEDSAMYFCASSVRGQGDQPQHFGDGTRLSIL.

This CDR3 is CASSVQGRRGYTF. For the CDR3, the DNA is TGTGCCAGCAGCGTGCAGGGTCGGCGTGGCTACACCTTC. V gene TRBV7-2 combines with J gene TRBJ1-2, with D maybe TRBD1 (5 bases). The CDR3 runs 13 residues. CDR1 and CDR2 from the germline V gene are SGHTA and FQGNSA. V was shortened by 5 bases and J by 7 bases, with 14 bases between the two germline ends. Complete variable domain (other parts from reference TRBV7-2 and TRBJ1-2): GAGVSQSPSNKVTEKGKDVELRCDPISGHTALYWYRQSLGQGLEFLIYFQGNSAPDKSGLPSDRFSAERTGGSVSTLTIQRTQQEDSAVYLCASSVQGRRGYTFGSGTRLTVV.

The V call is TRBV5-1, the J call TRBJ2-2; D possibly corresponds to TRBD2 (6 bases). The ends were cut back, 4 bases at V and 5 bases at J, with 18 bases in the middle. Looked up from germline, CDR1 is SGHRS and CDR2 is YFSETQ. This CDR3 has 16 amino acids. CDR3 amino acids: CASSPGVTSWTGELFF. DNA of the CDR3: TGCGCCAGCAGCCCCGGGGTTACTAGCTGGACCGGGGAGCTGTTTTTT.

The gene calls are TRBV9 and TRBJ2-5; D possibly corresponds to TRBD1 (6 bases). Germline assignment: CDR1 SGDLS and CDR2 YYNGEE. Trimming pared 2 bases from V and 11 bases from J, leaving 19 bases between. The CDR3 has 14 residues. For the CDR3, the DNA is TGTGCCAGCAGCGTCTCGTGGACAGATCGAGAACAGTACTTC. It yields the protein CASSVSWTDREQYF.

The rearrangement uses TRBV19 and TRBJ1-5; 7 nucleotides agree with TRBD1. CDR3 size: 13 residues. After removal of 6 bases from V and 4 bases from J, the junction contained 3 bases not matched to a gene. Germline V gives CDR1 LNHDA, CDR2 SQIVND (reference sequence). The CDR3 DNA sequence: TGTGCCAGTAGGGACAGGTTAAATCAGCCCCAGCATTTT. Amino acid sequence: CASRDRLNQPQHF.